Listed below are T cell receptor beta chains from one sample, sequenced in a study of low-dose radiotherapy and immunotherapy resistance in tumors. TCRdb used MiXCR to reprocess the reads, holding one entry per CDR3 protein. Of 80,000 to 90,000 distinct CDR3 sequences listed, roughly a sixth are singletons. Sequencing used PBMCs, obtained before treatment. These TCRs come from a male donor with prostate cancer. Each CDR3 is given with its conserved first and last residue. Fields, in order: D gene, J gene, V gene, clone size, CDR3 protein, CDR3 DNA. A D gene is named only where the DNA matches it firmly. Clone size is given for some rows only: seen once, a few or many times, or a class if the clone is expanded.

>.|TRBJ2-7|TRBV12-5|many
CASGLVDEQYF
TGTGCTAGTGGTTTGGTAGACGAGCAGTACTTC
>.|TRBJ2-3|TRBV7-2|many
CASSRIRGTNTQYF
TGTGCCAGCAGCCGGATCCGGGGGACCAATACGCAGTATTTT
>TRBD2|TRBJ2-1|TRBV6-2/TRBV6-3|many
CAIEAGGGDEQFF
TGTGCCATCGAAGCGGGGGGGGGCGATGAGCAGTTCTTC
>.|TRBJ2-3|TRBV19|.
CASTPGPETDTQYF
TGTGCCAGTACCCCGGGGCCGGAAACAGATACGCAGTATTTT
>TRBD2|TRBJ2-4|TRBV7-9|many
CASSQGLAGGIQYF
TGTGCCAGCAGCCAAGGACTAGCTGGAGGCATTCAGTACTTC
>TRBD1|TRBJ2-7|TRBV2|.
CASSESSQGYEQYF
TGTGCCAGCAGTGAGTCCTCACAGGGGTACGAGCAGTACTTC
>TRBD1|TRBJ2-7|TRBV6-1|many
CASLFRGHWEQYF
TGTGCCAGCCTATTCAGGGGGCACTGGGAGCAGTACTTC
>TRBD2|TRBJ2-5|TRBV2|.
CASRDTGTSRPQETQYF
TGTGCCAGCAGGGACACCGGGACTAGCCGACCCCAAGAGACCCAGTACTTC
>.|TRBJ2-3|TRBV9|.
CASSVNTDRLADTQYF
TGTGCCAGCAGCGTAAATACCGACAGGCTGGCAGATACGCAGTATTTT
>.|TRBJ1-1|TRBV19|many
CASSPLRPEAFF
TGTGCCAGTAGTCCCCTGCGTCCTGAAGCTTTCTTT
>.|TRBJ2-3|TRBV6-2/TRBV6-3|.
CASCAGTSTDTQYF
TGTGCCAGCTGTGCGGGGACTAGCACAGATACGCAGTATTTT
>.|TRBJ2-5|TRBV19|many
CASRDGTQETQYF
TGTGCCAGTAGGGACGGGACCCAAGAGACCCAGTACTTC
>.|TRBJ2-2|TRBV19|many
CASSPGAGELFF
TGTGCCAGCAGTCCGGGCGCCGGGGAGCTGTTTTTT
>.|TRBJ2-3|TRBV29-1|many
CSVRGLSEGADTQYF
TGCAGCGTCCGCGGACTGTCAGAGGGGGCAGATACGCAGTATTTT
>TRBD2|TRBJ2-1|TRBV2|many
CASSFLAGEVQEQFF
TGTGCCAGCAGCTTTCTAGCGGGGGAAGTCCAGGAGCAGTTCTTC
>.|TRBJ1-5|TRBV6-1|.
CASSHGQTSNQPQHF
TGTGCCAGCAGCCACGGACAAACAAGCAATCAGCCCCAGCATTTT
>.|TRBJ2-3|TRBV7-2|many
CASSFGGGRGTDTQYF
TGTGCCAGCAGCTTTGGCGGGGGCCGGGGCACAGATACGCAGTATTTT
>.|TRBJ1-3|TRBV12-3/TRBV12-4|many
CASSLYLSGNTIYF
TGTGCCAGCAGTTTATACCTCTCTGGAAACACCATATATTTT
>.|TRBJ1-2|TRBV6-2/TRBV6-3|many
CASSSGHLYGYTF
TGTGCCAGCAGTTCGGGACACCTCTATGGCTACACCTTC
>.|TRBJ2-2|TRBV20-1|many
CSATTPNTGELFF
TGCAGTGCTACAACCCCGAACACCGGGGAGCTGTTTTTT
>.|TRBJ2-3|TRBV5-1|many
CASSAPNTDTQYF
TGCGCCAGCTCCGCCCCCAACACAGATACGCAGTATTTT
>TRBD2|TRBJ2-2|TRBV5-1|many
CASSPARGANTGELFF
TGCGCCAGCAGCCCGGCGCGGGGGGCGAACACCGGGGAGCTGTTTTTT
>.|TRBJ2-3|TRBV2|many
CASQIGRGADTQYF
TGTGCCAGCCAAATCGGTCGGGGCGCCGATACGCAGTATTTT
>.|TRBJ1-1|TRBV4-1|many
CASSQVGGRGNTEAFF
TGCGCCAGCAGCCAAGTGGGAGGGCGCGGGAACACTGAAGCTTTCTTT
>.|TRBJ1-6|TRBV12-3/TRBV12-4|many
CASSKQGLDSPLHF
TGTGCCAGCAGCAAACAGGGTCTGGATTCACCCCTCCACTTT
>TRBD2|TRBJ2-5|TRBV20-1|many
CSARVQRGDRETQYF
TGCAGTGCTAGAGTTCAGCGGGGGGACCGGGAGACCCAGTACTTC
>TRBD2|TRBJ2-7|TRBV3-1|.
CASSQGIGGGYEQYF
TGTGCCAGCAGCCAAGGCATCGGCGGGGGTTACGAGCAGTACTTC
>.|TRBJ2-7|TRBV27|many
CASSLSGSHEQYF
TGTGCCAGCAGTTTATCAGGGAGCCACGAGCAGTACTTC
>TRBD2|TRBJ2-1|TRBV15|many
CATTSASGYNEQFF
TGTGCCACCACGTCGGCTAGCGGATACAATGAGCAGTTCTTC
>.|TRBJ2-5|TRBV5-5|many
CASSLGQGTGETQYF
TGTGCCAGCAGCTTGGGTCAGGGTACCGGGGAGACCCAGTACTTC
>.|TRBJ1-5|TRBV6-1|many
CASMRVPQPQHF
TGTGCCAGCATGAGGGTTCCTCAGCCCCAGCATTTT
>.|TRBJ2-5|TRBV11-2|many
CASKVVGAQETQYF
TGTGCCAGCAAAGTTGTGGGGGCCCAAGAGACCCAGTACTTC